These 30 T cell receptor beta chains share one sample of origin, sequenced in a study of T cell changes during pregnancy in multiple sclerosis. Assay used: immunoSEQ multiplex PCR; TCRdb lists only in-frame clones, some missing. The data contain about 94,000 clones, roughly 92% of them singletons. This specimen consisted of peripheral blood, obtained after pregnancy. All receptors come from a female donor with multiple sclerosis, enrolled in a pregnancy study.

This sequence joins TRBV7-9 and TRBJ2-1, with 13 nucleotides matching TRBD2. The length of the CDR3 is 16 residues. The V segment lost 4 bases and the J segment 7 bases; nucleotides outside the gene matches: 7. CDR1 and CDR2 (germline): SEHNR, FQNEAQ (reference sequence). The CDR3 DNA is TGTGCCAGCAGCTCAAATCGACTAGCGGGGGGAAATGAGCAGTTCTTC. Translated, it gives CASSSNRLAGGNEQFF.

J is TRBJ1-4 and V is TRBV4-2, with 8 bases identical to TRBD1. Germline V gene sequence: CDR1 LGHNA, CDR2 YNFKEQ. The CDR3 is 16 residues long. Losses at the gene ends were 1 base for V and 6 bases for J; bases not matched to a gene: 7. The CDR3 bases are TGTGCCAGCAGCCAAGGGACAGGGCCATGGGATGAAAAACTGTTTTTT. Protein product: CASSQGTGPWDEKLFF.

This clone was seen just once. The CDR3 DNA reads as TGTGCCAGTAGTATAGCGATAGGGGGCGGACAAGAGACCCAGTACTTC. Translation: CASSIAIGGGQETQYF. The J gene is TRBJ2-5, the V gene TRBV19, with 7 bases that match TRBD1. Germline V gives CDR1 LNHDA, CDR2 SQIVND (reference sequence). This CDR3 spans 16 amino acids. Losses at the gene ends were 1 base for V and 2 bases for J; bases not matched to a gene: 7.

V usage is TRBV20-1 and J usage is TRBJ1-1; 8 positions match TRBD1. V lost 5 bases, J lost 10 bases, and 6 bases stayed unmatched. Germline CDR1 and CDR2: DFQATT and SNEGSKA (reference sequence). The length of the CDR3 is 11 residues. In DNA, the CDR3 is TGCAGTGCTCTCAGGGGGCGCAGAGCTTTCTTT. Amino acid sequence: CSALRGRRAFF.

The sample holds one count of this clone. The V gene is TRBV4-2, the J gene TRBJ2-5; no definite D call. This CDR3 is built from 14 residues. Deletions cut 0 bases from V and 0 bases from J, with 5 bases between. Germline CDR1 and CDR2: LGHNA and YNFKEQ. The CDR3 loop reads CASSQDSYQETQYF. CDR3 sequence (DNA): TGTGCCAGCAGCCAAGACTCGTACCAAGAGACCCAGTACTTC.

This chain uses TRBV7-6 with TRBJ2-7, with 7 nucleotides matching TRBD2. Germline-derived CDR1 and CDR2 are SGHVS and FNYEAQ. The CDR3 has 14 amino acids. V gave up 8 bases and J gave up 4 bases; unmatched junction bases: 11. Written as DNA, the CDR3 is TGTGCCAGCTCGGAGGCTAGCGGTTCTTACGAGCAGTACTTC. Protein: CASSEASGSYEQYF.

The chain combines TRBV14 with TRBJ1-1; D perhaps matches TRBD1 (5 bases). Trimming pared 1 base from V and 3 bases from J, leaving 15 bases between. This CDR3 has 16 residues. Germline assignment: CDR1 SGHDN and CDR2 FVKESK. CDR3 loop: CASSQGPTAGHTEAFF. DNA for the CDR3: TGTGCCAGCAGCCAAGGACCTACGGCAGGGCACACTGAAGCTTTCTTT.

The chain joins TRBV7-6 to TRBJ2-7; TRBD1 aligns across 9 bases. The ends lost 5 bases at V and 3 bases at J; junction bases unmatched: 8. This CDR3 region has 15 residues. Germline loops: CDR1 SGHVS, CDR2 FNYEAQ. As DNA, the CDR3 is TGTGCCAGCAGCGCGATGACAGGGGGTGACTACGAGCAGTACTTC. Its protein is CASSAMTGGDYEQYF.

This clone has just a few counts. The chain has TRBV27 and TRBJ1-1; 8 nucleotides match TRBD1. Germline V gene data show CDR1 as MNHEY and CDR2 as SMNVEV (reference sequence). With 2 bases clipped from V and 7 bases from J, the junction kept 3 bases outside the gene matches. The CDR3 sequence is 13 residues long. The CDR3 DNA follows: TGTGCCAGCAGTTTACAGGGGGCCAGTGAAGCTTTCTTT. Amino acids: CASSLQGASEAFF.

The chain carries TRBV6-5 and TRBJ1-1; no firm D call. The V end lost 2 bases, the J end lost 3 bases, and 7 bases lay between the germline ends. The CDR3 contains 13 residues. Germline V CDR1 and CDR2: MNHEY, SVGAGI. The CDR3 loop is CASSYGTYTEAFF. CDR3 nucleotide sequence: TGTGCCAGCAGTTACGGCACCTACACTGAAGCTTTCTTT.

The chain uses TRBV19 and TRBJ2-5; TRBD2 is a possible D gene (5 bases). CDR3 size: 15 residues. Germline V lookup: CDR1 LNHDA, CDR2 SQIVND (reference sequence). V gave up 2 bases and J gave up 2 bases, with 12 bases separating them. The CDR3 sequence is CASSIRGSHQETQYF. CDR3 sequence (DNA): TGTGCCAGTAGTATAAGAGGGTCACATCAAGAGACCCAGTACTTC.

V usage is TRBV4-1 and J usage is TRBJ2-7; D may be TRBD2 (6 bases). CDR1 is MGHRA, CDR2 YSYEKL, per germline. This CDR3 has 15 amino acids. V lost 2 bases and J lost 2, with 13 bases in between. CDR3 protein: CASSQIAGLPYEQYF. CDR3 DNA sequence: TGCGCCAGCAGCCAAATTGCGGGACTCCCCTACGAGCAGTACTTC.

The rearrangement links TRBV9 to TRBJ1-2, with D hard to call. The CDR3 covers 11 residues. Germline V lookup: CDR1 SGDLS, CDR2 YYNGEE. V was pared by 0 bases and J by 6 bases, with 3 bases between. In DNA form, the CDR3 reads TGTGCCAGCAGCGTAGCGGATGGCTACACCTTC. This sequence encodes CASSVADGYTF.

The chain links TRBV19 to TRBJ2-1, with D perhaps matching TRBD1 (5 bases). V was pared by 7 bases and J by 2 bases, with 9 bases between. Germline V gene data show CDR1 as LNHDA and CDR2 as SQIVND (reference sequence). The CDR3 length is 13 residues. The CDR3 DNA is TGTGCCAGTACTTGGGGCACCTACAATGAGCAGTTCTTC. As protein: CASTWGTYNEQFF.

The chain couples TRBV7-6 to TRBJ2-5; a possible D gene is TRBD2 (6 bases). Germline CDR1 reads SGHVS; CDR2 reads FNYEAQ. CDR3 length: 13 amino acids. V lost 7 bases and J lost 3, with 12 bases in between. The CDR3 nucleotides are TGTGCCAGCACCTGGTGGGGGGAAGAGACCCAGTACTTC. Residues: CASTWWGEETQYF.

V is TRBV19 and J is TRBJ2-7; maybe TRBD1 (5 bases). Trimming left V 6 bases short and J 2 bases short, with 14 bases between. Germline V gene sequence: CDR1 LNHDA, CDR2 SQIVND (reference sequence). The CDR3 is 14 amino acids. The DNA for the CDR3 is TGTGCCAGTAGCGGACAAGGCCCAACCTACGAGCAGTACTTC. It codes for CASSGQGPTYEQYF.

The genes are TRBV19 and TRBJ2-3; TRBD1 matches 10 bases. The germline gives CDR1 LNHDA, CDR2 SQIVND (reference sequence). V lost 4 bases and J lost 5; bases outside the gene matches: 6. The CDR3 consists of 15 residues. CDR3 bases: TGTGCCAGTAGTACCGGACAGGGGGTAGTAGATACGCAGTATTTT. Translated: CASSTGQGVVDTQYF.

The V gene is TRBV30, the J gene TRBJ2-3, with TRBD2 matching 8 bases. The CDR3 is 14 residues long. V shed 3 bases and J 5 bases; nucleotides not matched to a gene: 7. Germline CDR1 GTSNPN, CDR2 SVGIG (reference sequence). The CDR3 DNA is TGTGCCTGGAGCTACGGGAGGGAAGGAGATACGCAGTATTTT. Translation gives CAWSYGREGDTQYF.

The J gene is TRBJ1-1, the V gene TRBV5-1; D is uncertain. The CDR3 length is 12 residues. V lost 7 bases and J 6 bases, leaving 13 bases between the germline ends. The germline CDR1 and CDR2 sequences are SGHRS and YFSETQ. This chain's CDR3 is CASAAGGPEAFF. The CDR3 DNA follows: TGCGCCAGCGCGGCCGGAGGACCTGAAGCTTTCTTT.

This clone has a single count. The CDR3 DNA is TGTGCCAGCAGGCCCGGGACAGGGGCCTACGAGCAGTACTTC. It specifies CASRPGTGAYEQYF. This chain uses TRBV7-9 with TRBJ2-7; 10 bases map to TRBD1. Germline values: CDR1 SEHNR, CDR2 FQNEAQ (reference sequence). The CDR3 consists of 14 residues. V shed 6 bases, J shed 2 bases, and the junction held 4 bases outside the gene matches.

The rearrangement uses TRBV5-1 and TRBJ1-1; 8 nucleotides align to TRBD1. V shed 3 bases and J 7 bases; nucleotides not matched to a gene: 8. Per germline, CDR1 SGHRS and CDR2 YFSETQ. The length of the CDR3 is 14 residues. The DNA of the CDR3 is TGCGCCAGCAGCTGGGGTCCCGGGACAGGTGAAGCTTTCTTT. Translated: CASSWGPGTGEAFF.

The V gene is TRBV4-1, the J gene TRBJ1-1, with D possibly TRBD1 on 5 matching bases. Germline lookup yields CDR1 MGHRA and CDR2 YSYEKL. The CDR3 contains 16 residues. The V end lost 4 bases, the J end lost 2 bases, and 17 bases lay between the germline ends. The DNA for the CDR3 is TGCGCCAGCAGCCGATGGGGGACTGGCAGTAACACTGAAGCTTTCTTT. It is translated as CASSRWGTGSNTEAFF.

This chain uses TRBV7-7 with TRBJ2-1; 8 nucleotides align to TRBD1. The CDR3 runs 16 residues. V lost 1 base, J lost 8 bases, and 10 bases stayed unmatched. Germline V gene sequence: CDR1 SSHAT, CDR2 FNYEAQ (reference sequence). The CDR3 coding sequence is TGTGCCAGCAGCTTAGGGCGTCAGGGGGCGCGAGATGAGCAGTTCTTC. Encoded protein: CASSLGRQGARDEQFF.

V usage is TRBV27 and J usage is TRBJ2-7; D is possibly TRBD2 (5 bases). The CDR3 is 14 residues long. The ends were cut back, 5 bases at V and 5 bases at J, with 16 bases in the middle. The germline CDR1 and CDR2 sequences are MNHEY and SMNVEV (reference sequence). Here the CDR3 reads CASSPTGLRHEQYF. The CDR3 region has the DNA TGTGCCAGCAGTCCAACGGGGTTGAGACACGAGCAGTACTTC.

The rearrangement links TRBV11-2 to TRBJ2-1; unclear D gene. Germline V lookup: CDR1 SGHAT, CDR2 FQNNGV. V was cut by 6 bases and J by 3 bases, with 3 bases left in between. The CDR3 spans 11 residues. CDR3 amino acids: CASRSYNEQFF. CDR3 coding DNA: TGTGCCAGCAGGAGCTACAATGAGCAGTTCTTC.

This clone was seen just once. The chain is built from TRBV7-6 and TRBJ2-2, with D unclear. This CDR3 has 15 amino acids. The germline V gene has CDR1 SGHVS and CDR2 FNYEAQ. The V gene lost 1 base and the J gene lost 1 base, with 7 bases spanning the gap. DNA of the CDR3: TGTGCCAGCAGCTTAGGGTCAGGGAACACCGGGGAGCTGTTTTTT. Encoded protein: CASSLGSGNTGELFF.

This clone was found once. The V and J genes are TRBV5-1 and TRBJ1-2, with D maybe TRBD1 (5 bases). The CDR3 extends over 15 amino acids. V was cut by 2 bases and J by 1 base, with 12 bases left in between. From germline, CDR1 is SGHRS and CDR2 YFSETQ. CDR3 in DNA: TGCGCCAGCAGCTTCGGGGGGGGGATTAACTATGGCTACACCTTC. It yields the protein CASSFGGGINYGYTF.

This clone was detected only once. The chain employs TRBV28 and TRBJ2-2; D is uncertain. The CDR3 is 15 residues long. Germline CDR1 MDHEN, CDR2 SYDVKM. With 4 bases removed from V and 5 bases from J, the gap between germline ends came to 14 bases. DNA of the CDR3: TGTGCCAGCAGTTCGAATTGGGCCCATACCGGGGAGCTGTTTTTT. Amino acids: CASSSNWAHTGELFF.

The chain uses TRBV6-5 and TRBJ2-1; tentative D call: TRBD2 (7 bases). Trimming stripped 6 bases from V and 5 bases from J, with 17 bases between. CDR3 size: 15 residues. Looked up from germline, CDR1 is MNHEY and CDR2 is SVGAGI. The CDR3, as DNA: TGTGCCAGCAGCCCCAACGCGGGGGCTCACAATGAGCAGTTCTTC. This gives the protein CASSPNAGAHNEQFF.

The chain joins TRBV7-9 to TRBJ1-1, with TRBD1 matching over 7 bases. This CDR3 is 16 amino acids long. The ends lost 4 bases at V and 0 bases at J; junction bases unmatched: 8. CDR1 is SEHNR and CDR2 is FQNEAQ in the germline V gene (reference sequence). The CDR3 is CASSSRGEEMNTEAFF. CDR3 bases: TGTGCCAGCAGCTCCAGGGGGGAAGAGATGAACACTGAAGCTTTCTTT.